A single TCR beta chain is shown here with its context. The data are from a study of blood T cell repertoires in COVID-19. The germline V gene encodes CDR1 SGHDT and CDR2 YYEEEE. The CDR3 totals 16 residues. Trimming removed 0 bases from V and 2 bases from J, with 12 bases in between. TCRdb's copy holds only in-frame clones and misses some; the assay was immunoSEQ multiplex PCR. The sample has around 130,000 clones, around 86% seen once; the top ten hold 15% to 20%. Sequencing was performed on PBMCs or T cells enriched from blood (not recorded which). This receptor was taken from a man aged 30-40 years who had recovered from COVID-19. The gene calls are TRBV5-6 and TRBJ2-1, with D tentatively TRBD2 (5 bases). This CDR3 is CASSLDRGSAYNEQFF. In DNA form, the CDR3 reads TGTGCCAGCAGCTTGGATCGAGGGTCTGCCTACAATGAGCAGTTCTTC.